The clone carrying this T cell receptor beta chain showed up just a few times. What it binds is unknown. TCR beta CDR3 sequences were amplified from RNA transcripts. The TCR CDR3 first-round RT-PCR relied on the HTBI primer set. TCRdb re-called the multiplex PCR reads through MiXCR, storing one row per CDR3 protein. The sample has about 420,000 distinct CDR3 sequences, roughly 15% seen once. Hyperthyroidism was newly diagnosed in patients aged 18 to 65 (duration under 2 months). Orbital computed tomography and thyroid ultrasound, together with serum TRAb and thyroxine and clinical symptoms, were used for diagnoses. This sample was taken from a study of T cells in Graves' hyperthyroidism and ophthalmopathy. Study at large: Any treatment followed the collection of peripheral blood at initial diagnosis. Overall study results and limits: Patients with ophthalmopathy were separated from those with stable hyperthyroidism by a 13 V-J model.

Germline assignment: CDR1 SEHNR and CDR2 FQNEAQ (reference sequence). V dropped 5 bases and J dropped 7; count of bases not matched to a gene: 9. The CDR3 is 16 residues long. This receptor was taken from a woman aged 18-29 years with Graves' hyperthyroidism. Sequencing used blood. This rearrangement joins TRBV7-9 to TRBJ1-4; TRBD1 matches at 11 bases. The CDR3 bases are TGTGCCAGCAGCCTCCCGGACAGGGGGCGGAGTGAAAAACTGTTTTTT. Translation gives CASSLPDRGRSEKLFF.